The rows below give T cell receptor beta chains drawn from one sample of a study of blood T cell repertoires in COVID-19. Profiled with immunoSEQ multiplex PCR; TCRdb holds only in-frame clones, not every one. Of over 120,000 clones detected, 88% appear once; the ten largest clones hold about 1.7%. The specimen sequenced was peripheral blood. The receptors originated from a man aged 65 to 85 with acute or convalescent COVID-19. CDR3s leave out the opening cysteine and the closing phenylalanine or tryptophan. Clone size is not always given. Where it is, it says once, few, many or a class for expanded clones.

j_gene	v_gene	abundance	CDR3aa
TRBJ1-2	TRBV27	.	ASKLPYGYT
TRBJ1-5	TRBV28	.	ASKTGGVNQPQH
TRBJ2-5	TRBV3-1/TRBV3-2	.	ASSQNDRQETQY
TRBJ1-6	TRBV6-5	.	ASSYSDSNSPLH
TRBJ2-2	TRBV5-6	.	ASSSASYNTGELF
TRBJ2-1	TRBV3-1/TRBV3-2	once	ASSQFAGGDNEQF
TRBJ2-1	TRBV7-2	.	ASSLSSGGGNEQF
TRBJ2-1	TRBV5-6	.	ASSFGGRSYNEQF
TRBJ1-2	TRBV29-1	.	SVTGTANYGYT
TRBJ2-5	TRBV7-9	.	ASSRGGLAGEETQY
TRBJ2-7	TRBV28	once	ASSHNRALAGRNEQY
TRBJ2-7	TRBV18	.	ASSPGLAYDEQY
TRBJ2-1	TRBV18	.	ASSPRTGGGYEQF
TRBJ1-4	TRBV27	.	ASSWPRGHEKLF
TRBJ1-1	TRBV4-1	.	ASSQDGTGVVAF
TRBJ2-7	TRBV18	.	ASSFSGTGGDEQY
TRBJ1-6	TRBV5-5	.	ASSLQGSFSPLH
TRBJ2-2	TRBV2	.	ASSANSPTNTGELF
TRBJ2-5	TRBV24-1	.	ATSDFGETQY
TRBJ2-7	TRBV5-1	.	ASSLTGGTNEQY
TRBJ2-5	TRBV27	.	ASSRDRQETQY
TRBJ1-2	TRBV5-1	.	ASSSALQANYGYT
TRBJ1-3	TRBV6-1	.	ASSELLGQGALAGNTIY
TRBJ2-7	TRBV7-8	once	ASTIQGQDHEQY
TRBJ1-2	TRBV28	.	ASSSGQGGMDGYT
TRBJ2-1	TRBV6-5	.	ASSYAGEQF
TRBJ1-1	TRBV2	.	ASSVRGRSMNTEAF
TRBJ2-5	TRBV2	.	ASKEAVQETQY
TRBJ2-2	TRBV24-1	.	ATRGPGATGELF
TRBJ1-1	TRBV7-2	.	ASSRTGSFTEAF
TRBJ2-5	TRBV9	.	ASTGGGGQETQY
TRBJ1-4	TRBV19	.	ASSIVFGGGHATNEKLF
TRBJ1-2	TRBV28	.	ASSLWEGNYGYT
TRBJ1-6	TRBV18	.	ASSPPRSGRNSPLH
TRBJ1-2	TRBV2	.	ASPQGAGYT
TRBJ2-1	TRBV4-1	.	ASSLRAGGRKDEQF
TRBJ1-5	TRBV7-6	.	ASNCPAGRYNQPQH
TRBJ1-4	TRBV3-1/TRBV3-2	.	ASSQALSGKLF
TRBJ2-5	TRBV5-4	.	ASSLSRASGSRGETQY
TRBJ2-7	TRBV30	.	AWTRAGVSYEQY
TRBJ2-4	TRBV10-2	.	ASSPNLAKNIQY
TRBJ1-4	TRBV24-1	.	ATSDRTGAAEKLF
TRBJ2-2	TRBV25-1	.	ASSDLVRGTGGELF
TRBJ1-5	TRBV6-5	many	ASSYSKQGHQPQH